What follows are 17 T cell receptor beta chains derived from one specimen sequenced in a study of CXCR3-negative and CXCR3-positive naive CD8 T cells. Preparation of TRB cDNA libraries relied on 5' RACE carrying UMI labels. TCRdb re-called the 5' RACE reads and gives one entry per CDR3 protein, without DNA. Here the sample table reports over 100,000 distinct CDR3 sequences. The material sequenced was naive CXCR3- CD8+ T cells from blood. Specified subset: CD45RO-CCR7+CD27+CD95- naive CD8+ T cells lacking CXCR3 (TNR3-). All receptors come from a human donor in good health. Some clones in this sample may be carry-over from other donors' samples.

This chain uses TRBV7-9 with TRBJ2-5; the D gene TCRdb calls, TRBD2, cannot be checked with no DNA. The CDR3 length is 14 residues. Germline CDR1 and CDR2: SEHNR and FQNEAQ (reference sequence). CDR3 sequence reads: CASSPDLRPETQYF.

V usage is TRBV21-1 and J usage is TRBJ1-2. TRBV21-1 is a pseudogene segment. The CDR3 runs 18 residues. CDR3 protein: CASSKAFRIKLILYGYTF.

The genes are TRBV11-3 and TRBJ2-5; TCRdb outputs TRBD1, but without DNA this stays unchecked. Germline loops: CDR1 SGHNT, CDR2 YENEEA. There are 14 residues in the CDR3. The CDR3 spells CASSLGGAGETQYF.

This chain links TRBV4-1 with TRBJ2-7. CDR3 length: 13 residues. Germline loops: CDR1 MGHRA, CDR2 YSYEKL. The CDR3 spells CASSPHSTYEQYF.

The chain is built from TRBV19 and TRBJ2-1; TCRdb's assignment of TRBD1 cannot be checked, as there is no DNA. Per germline, CDR1 LNHDA and CDR2 SQIVND (reference sequence). CDR3 size: 14 residues. CDR3 sequence reads: CASSWGQGVNEQFF.

V usage is TRBV12-3 or TRBV12-4 and J usage is TRBJ2-5; there is no DNA to check the TCRdb D call of TRBD2. The CDR3 sequence is 13 residues long. This CDR3 is CASSLGLAETQYF.

The genes are TRBV28 and TRBJ2-2. CDR1 is MDHEN, CDR2 SYDVKM, per germline. The CDR3 is 17 residues long. CDR3 in amino acids: CASSSNVGTANTGELFF.

The V gene is TRBV5-1, the J gene TRBJ2-1; TCRdb's D call of TRBD2 is untestable without DNA. Germline CDR1 SGHRS, CDR2 YFSETQ. The CDR3 totals 19 residues. CDR3 loop: CASSPPYIRAESSYNEQFF. Full variable domain (missing parts from reference TRBV5-1 and TRBJ2-1): KAGVTQTPRYLIKTRGQQVTLSCSPISGHRSVSWYQQTPGQGLQFLFEYFSETQRNKGNFPGRFSGRQFSNSRSEMNVSTLELGDSALYLCASSPPYIRAESSYNEQFFGPGTRLTVL.

This chain connects TRBV6-5 to TRBJ2-2. In germline, CDR1 is MNHEY, CDR2 SVGAGI. The CDR3 runs 17 residues. CDR3 sequence reads: CASSHGVGSTDAGELFF.

The rearrangement joins TRBV29-1 to TRBJ1-1; the TRBD1 assignment by TCRdb is unverifiable without DNA. The CDR3 length is 12 residues. CDR1 is SQVTM and CDR2 is ANQGSEA in the germline V gene. CDR3: CSMLGGGTEAFF. The whole variable domain, filled in from reference TRBV29-1 and TRBJ1-1, reads SAVISQKPSRDICQRGTSLTIQCQVDSQVTMMFWYRQQPGQSLTLIATANQGSEATYESGFVIDKFPISRPNLTFSTLTVSNMSPEDSSIYLCSMLGGGTEAFFGQGTRLTVV.

This chain links TRBV2 with TRBJ2-1. CDR1 is SNHLY and CDR2 is FYNNEI in the germline V gene. The CDR3 runs 15 residues. The CDR3 sequence: CASSGLRVTDNEQFF.

CDR3 residues: CASSRSTQSGTNEKLFF. The chain carries TRBV5-4 and TRBJ1-4. The CDR3 extends over 17 amino acids. Germline values: CDR1 SGHNT, CDR2 YYREEE (reference sequence). The whole variable domain, filled in from reference TRBV5-4 and TRBJ1-4, reads ETGVTQSPTHLIKTRGQQVTLRCSSQSGHNTVSWYQQALGQGPQFIFQYYREEENGRGNFPPRFSGLQFPNYSSELNVNALELDDSALYLCASSRSTQSGTNEKLFFGSGTQLSVL.

The chain recombines TRBV28 with TRBJ1-1. CDR3 size: 12 residues. Germline V gene data show CDR1 as MDHEN and CDR2 as SYDVKM. Here the CDR3 reads CASSFGSTEAFF.

The chain combines TRBV13 with TRBJ1-1. This CDR3 is built from 14 residues. Germline V gene lookup returns CDR1 PRHDT and CDR2 FYEKMQ (reference sequence). The CDR3 sequence is CASSSPTQNTEAFF.

V is TRBV6-5 and J is TRBJ2-2; the TCRdb call, TRBD1, lacks DNA for checking. This CDR3 spans 16 amino acids. Germline loops: CDR1 MNHEY, CDR2 SVGAGI. This chain's CDR3 is CASSQTGTAITGELFF.

The chain carries TRBV19 and TRBJ1-2; the TCRdb call, TRBD1, lacks DNA for checking. Germline V lookup: CDR1 LNHDA, CDR2 SQIVND (reference sequence). The CDR3 is 15 residues long. The CDR3 loop reads CASSDRGNPDYGYTF.

The gene calls are TRBV15 and TRBJ2-7. Germline assignment: CDR1 LNHNV and CDR2 YYDKDF (reference sequence). The CDR3 contains 12 residues. This CDR3 reads CATSRSGYEQYF.